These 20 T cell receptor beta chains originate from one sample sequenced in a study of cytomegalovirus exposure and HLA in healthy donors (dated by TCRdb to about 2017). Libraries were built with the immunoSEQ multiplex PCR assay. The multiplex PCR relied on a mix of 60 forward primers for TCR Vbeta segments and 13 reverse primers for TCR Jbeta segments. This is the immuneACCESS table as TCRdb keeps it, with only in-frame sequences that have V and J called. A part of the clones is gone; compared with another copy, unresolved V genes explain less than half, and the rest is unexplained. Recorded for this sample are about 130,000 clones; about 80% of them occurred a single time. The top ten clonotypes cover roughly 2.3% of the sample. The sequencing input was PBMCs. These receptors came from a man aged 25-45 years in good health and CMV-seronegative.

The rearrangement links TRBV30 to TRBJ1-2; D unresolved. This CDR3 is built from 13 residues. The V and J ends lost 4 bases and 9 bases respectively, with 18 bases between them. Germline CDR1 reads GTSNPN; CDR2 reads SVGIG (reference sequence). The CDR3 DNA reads TGTGCCTGGAAGTACGAGGATGCGTATCGCTACACCTTC. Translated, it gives CAWKYEDAYRYTF.

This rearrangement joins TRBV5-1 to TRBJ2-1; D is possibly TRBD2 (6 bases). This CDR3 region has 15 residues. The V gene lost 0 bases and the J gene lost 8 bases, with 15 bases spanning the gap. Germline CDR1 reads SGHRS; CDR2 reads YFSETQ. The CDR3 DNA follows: TGCGCCAGCAGCTTGGATCCGGGAGCGCGGTATGAGCAGTTCTTC. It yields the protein CASSLDPGARYEQFF. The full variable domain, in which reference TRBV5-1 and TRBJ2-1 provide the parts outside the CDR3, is KAGVTQTPRYLIKTRGQQVTLSCSPISGHRSVSWYQQTPGQGLQFLFEYFSETQRNKGNFPGRFSGRQFSNSRSEMNVSTLELGDSALYLCASSLDPGARYEQFFGPGTRLTVL.

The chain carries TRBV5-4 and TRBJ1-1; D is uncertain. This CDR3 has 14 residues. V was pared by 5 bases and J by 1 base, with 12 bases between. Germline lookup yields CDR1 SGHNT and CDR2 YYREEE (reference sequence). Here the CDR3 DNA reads TGTGCCAGCAGAAACGGAGGCAAGAACACTGAAGCTTTCTTT. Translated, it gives CASRNGGKNTEAFF.

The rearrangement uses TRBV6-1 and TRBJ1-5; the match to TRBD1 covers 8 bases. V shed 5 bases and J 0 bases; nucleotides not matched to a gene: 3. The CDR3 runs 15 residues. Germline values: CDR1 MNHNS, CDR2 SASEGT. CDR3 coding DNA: TGTGCCAGCAGTAAACAGGGGGTTAGCAATCAGCCCCAGCATTTT. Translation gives CASSKQGVSNQPQHF.

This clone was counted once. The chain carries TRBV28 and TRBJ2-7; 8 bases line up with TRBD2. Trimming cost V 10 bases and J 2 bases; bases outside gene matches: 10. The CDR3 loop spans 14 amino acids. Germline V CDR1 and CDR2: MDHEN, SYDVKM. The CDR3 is CAIGTSMAPYEQYF. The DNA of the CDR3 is TGTGCCATTGGGACTAGTATGGCCCCCTACGAGCAGTACTTC.

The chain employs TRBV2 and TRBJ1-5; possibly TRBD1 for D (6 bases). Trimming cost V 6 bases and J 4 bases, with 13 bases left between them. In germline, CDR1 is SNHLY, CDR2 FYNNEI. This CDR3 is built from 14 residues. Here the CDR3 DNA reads TGTGCCAGCAGGTCACAGGGCATGAATCAGCCCCAGCATTTT. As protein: CASRSQGMNQPQHF. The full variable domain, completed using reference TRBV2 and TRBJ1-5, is EPEVTQTPSHQVTQMGQEVILRCVPISNHLYFYWYRQILGQKVEFLVSFYNNEISEKSEIFDDQFSVERPDGSNFTLKIRSTKLEDSAMYFCASRSQGMNQPQHFGDGTRLSIL.

CDR3 bases: TGTGCCAGCAGCTTCCCCGGACAGGGAGCTAACTATGGCTACACCTTC. This gives the protein CASSFPGQGANYGYTF. The chain couples TRBV7-2 to TRBJ1-2; 8 nucleotides align to TRBD1. The ends lost 3 bases at V and 0 bases at J; junction bases unmatched: 6. The CDR3 sequence is 16 residues long. Germline CDR1 SGHTA, CDR2 FQGNSA.

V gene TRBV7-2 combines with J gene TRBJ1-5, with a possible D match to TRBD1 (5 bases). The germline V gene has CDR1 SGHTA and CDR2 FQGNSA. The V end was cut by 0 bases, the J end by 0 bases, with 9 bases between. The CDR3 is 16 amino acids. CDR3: CASSLARVGSNQPQHF. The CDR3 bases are TGTGCCAGCAGCTTAGCCAGGGTGGGTAGCAATCAGCCCCAGCATTTT.

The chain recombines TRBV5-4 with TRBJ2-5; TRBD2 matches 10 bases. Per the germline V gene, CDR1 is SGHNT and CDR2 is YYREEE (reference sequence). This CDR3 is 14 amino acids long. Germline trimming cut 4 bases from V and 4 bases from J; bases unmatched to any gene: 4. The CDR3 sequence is CASSPAGGRETQYF. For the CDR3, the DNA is TGTGCCAGCAGCCCAGCGGGAGGGCGAGAGACCCAGTACTTC.

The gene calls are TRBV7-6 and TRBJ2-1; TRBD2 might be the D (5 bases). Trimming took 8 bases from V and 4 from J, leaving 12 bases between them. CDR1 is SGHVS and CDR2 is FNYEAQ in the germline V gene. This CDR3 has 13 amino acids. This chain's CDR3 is CASAREIYNEQFF. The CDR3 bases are TGTGCCAGCGCAAGGGAGATATACAATGAGCAGTTCTTC.

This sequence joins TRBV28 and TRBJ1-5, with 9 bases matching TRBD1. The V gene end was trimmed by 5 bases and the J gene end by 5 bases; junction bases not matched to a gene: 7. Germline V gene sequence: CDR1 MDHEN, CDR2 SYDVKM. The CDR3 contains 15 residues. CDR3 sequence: CASSVMGTGHQPQHF. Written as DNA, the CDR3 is TGTGCCAGCAGTGTTATGGGGACAGGGCATCAGCCCCAGCATTTT.

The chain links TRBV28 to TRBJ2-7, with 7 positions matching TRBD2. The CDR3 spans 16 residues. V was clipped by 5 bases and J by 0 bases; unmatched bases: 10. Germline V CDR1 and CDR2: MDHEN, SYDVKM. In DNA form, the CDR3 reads TGTGCCAGCAGTCGCCTTACTAGCGCAAGCTCCTACGAGCAGTACTTC. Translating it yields CASSRLTSASSYEQYF.

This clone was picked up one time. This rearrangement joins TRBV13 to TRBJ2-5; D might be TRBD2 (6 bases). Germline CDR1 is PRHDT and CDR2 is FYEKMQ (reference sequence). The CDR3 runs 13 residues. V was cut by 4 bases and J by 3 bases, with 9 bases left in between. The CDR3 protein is CASSSREEETQYF. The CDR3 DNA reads TGTGCCAGCAGCTCCAGGGAGGAAGAGACCCAGTACTTC.

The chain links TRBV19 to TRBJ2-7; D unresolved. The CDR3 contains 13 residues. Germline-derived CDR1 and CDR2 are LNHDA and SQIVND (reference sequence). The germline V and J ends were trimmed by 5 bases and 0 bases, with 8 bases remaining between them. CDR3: CASSWRSSYEQYF. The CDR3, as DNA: TGTGCCAGTAGTTGGCGGAGCTCCTACGAGCAGTACTTC.

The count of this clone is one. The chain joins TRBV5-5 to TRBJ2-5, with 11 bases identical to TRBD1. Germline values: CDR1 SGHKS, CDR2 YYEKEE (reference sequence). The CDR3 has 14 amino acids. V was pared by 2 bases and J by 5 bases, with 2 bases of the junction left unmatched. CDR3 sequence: CASSLGTGGETQYF. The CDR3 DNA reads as TGTGCCAGCAGCTTAGGGACAGGGGGTGAGACCCAGTACTTC.

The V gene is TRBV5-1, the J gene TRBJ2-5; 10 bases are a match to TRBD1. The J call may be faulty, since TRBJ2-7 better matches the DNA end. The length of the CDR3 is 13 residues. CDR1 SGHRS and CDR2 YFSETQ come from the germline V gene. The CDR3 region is CASRQGAPYEQYF. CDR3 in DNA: TGCGCCAGCCGACAGGGGGCCCCCTACGAGCAGTACTTC.

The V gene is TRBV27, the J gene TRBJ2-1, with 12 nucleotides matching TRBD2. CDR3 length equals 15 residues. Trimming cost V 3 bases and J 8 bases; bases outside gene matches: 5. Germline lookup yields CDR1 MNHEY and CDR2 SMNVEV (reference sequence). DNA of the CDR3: TGTGCCAGCAGTTTTGGACTAGCGGGAAACTATGAGCAGTTCTTC. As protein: CASSFGLAGNYEQFF.

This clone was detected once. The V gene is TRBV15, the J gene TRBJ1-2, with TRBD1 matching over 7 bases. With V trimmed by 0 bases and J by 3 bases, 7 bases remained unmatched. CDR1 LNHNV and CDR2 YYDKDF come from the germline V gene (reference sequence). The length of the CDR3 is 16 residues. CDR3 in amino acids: CATSREGVTGDYGYTF. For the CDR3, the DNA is TGTGCCACCAGCAGAGAAGGTGTAACAGGGGACTATGGCTACACCTTC.

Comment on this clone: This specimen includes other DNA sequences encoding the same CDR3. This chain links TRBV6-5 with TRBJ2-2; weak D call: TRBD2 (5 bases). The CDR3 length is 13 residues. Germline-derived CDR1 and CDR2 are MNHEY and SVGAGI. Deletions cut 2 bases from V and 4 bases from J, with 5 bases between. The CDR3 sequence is CASSYRGTGELFF. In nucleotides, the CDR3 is TGTGCCAGCAGTTACCGGGGCACCGGGGAGCTGTTTTTT.

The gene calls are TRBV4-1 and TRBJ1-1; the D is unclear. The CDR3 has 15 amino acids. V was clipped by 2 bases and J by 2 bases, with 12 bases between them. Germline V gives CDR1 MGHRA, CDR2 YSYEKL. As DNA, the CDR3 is TGCGCCAGCAGCCAAAATTTAGGGAGAAACACTGAAGCTTTCTTT. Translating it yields CASSQNLGRNTEAFF.